Presented here are 10 T cell receptor beta chains from one specimen sequenced in a study of post-analysis software for immune sequencing data (dated by TCRdb to between 2015 and 2017). Their target antigens are unknown. Results the study describes overall, beyond this receptor: Significantly higher frequencies in patients than in controls were found for roughly 5 TRBV segments, including TRBV5-6, TRBV5-1 and TRBV20-1.

The library relied on PCR. The listed sequencing device is Illumina HiSeq 2500. To reduce PCR and sequencing biases, unique molecular identifiers were built into the TCR beta cDNA libraries. The public reads were reanalyzed by TCRdb: fastp trimming at Q25, MiXCR alignment, in-frame beta chains only. Rows with a matching CDR3 protein are joined into one entry that keeps the most common DNA and genes. The sample table shows 150,000 to 200,000 distinct CDR3 sequences, and roughly 30% are seen once. The top ten clonotypes cover roughly 1.6% of the sample. The sequenced sample was blood. These receptors were obtained from a girl between 5 and 17 years old with multiple sclerosis.

Comments on this clonotype: One base away lies a much larger clone, so this may be a sequencing read error. The chain couples TRBV20-1 to TRBJ2-4; TRBD2 is a possible D gene (6 bases). Deletions cut 6 bases from V and 13 bases from J, with 16 bases between. CDR1 and CDR2 (germline): DFQATT, SNEGSKA (reference sequence). CDR3 length equals 11 residues. The chain's CDR3 is CSAWREYGQYF. The CDR3 DNA reads as TGCAGTGCATGGAGGGAATACGGGCAGTACTTC.

As for this clonotype: At one of its ends the junction is not consistent with the germline gene, which may arise from a read error. This chain connects TRBV4-1 to TRBJ2-2, with TRBD2 as a possible D gene (5 bases). Germline loops: CDR1 MGHRA, CDR2 YSYEKL. There are 17 residues in the CDR3. CDR3 DNA sequence: TGCGCCAGCAGCCATTCCGACTGGGGAAAGAACACCGGGGAGCGGTTTTTT. The encoded protein is CASSHSDWGKNTGERFF.

The chain has TRBV7-2 and TRBJ2-1; 10 bases are shared with TRBD2. Trimming removed 4 bases from V and 4 bases from J; junction bases left unmatched: 7. The germline V gene has CDR1 SGHTA and CDR2 FQGNSA. CDR3 length: 16 residues. The CDR3 spells CASSSPGLARYNEQFF. CDR3 bases: TGTGCCAGCAGCTCCCCGGGACTAGCGAGATACAATGAGCAGTTCTTC. Supplemented by reference TRBV7-2 and TRBJ2-1, the full variable domain reads GAGVSQSPSNKVTEKGKDVELRCDPISGHTALYWYRQSLGQGLEFLIYFQGNSAPDKSGLPSDRFSAERTGGSVSTLTIQRTQQEDSAVYLCASSSPGLARYNEQFFGPGTRLTVL.

The chain carries TRBV4-1 and TRBJ1-2, with TRBD1 matching 9 bases. V gave up 6 bases and J gave up 7 bases; unmatched junction bases: 9. This CDR3 spans 14 amino acids. Germline CDR1 and CDR2: MGHRA and YSYEKL. DNA for the CDR3: TGCGCCAGCAGTGGACAGGGGCAAAGGGGTGGCTACACCTTC. Its translation is CASSGQGQRGGYTF.

This clonotype was seen repeatedly, ten times or more. J is TRBJ1-2 and V is TRBV12-3 or TRBV12-4; maybe TRBD1 (6 bases). The length of the CDR3 is 12 residues. Trimming pared 6 bases from V and 5 bases from J, leaving 10 bases between. CDR3 nucleotides: TGTGCCAGCAGGTCGGACAGATATGGCTACACCTTC. It is translated as CASRSDRYGYTF.

The V call is TRBV5-1, the J call TRBJ2-3; no definite D call. CDR1 SGHRS and CDR2 YFSETQ come from the germline V gene. The germline V and J ends were trimmed by 3 bases and 2 bases, with 4 bases remaining between them. This CDR3 is built from 12 residues. CDR3 protein: CASSWHTDTQYF. CDR3 coding DNA: TGCGCCAGCAGCTGGCACACAGATACGCAGTATTTT.

With regard to this clonotype: Just one base apart from a much larger clone, this may be a read error. J is TRBJ2-1 and V is TRBV4-2; TRBD2 agrees at 11 bases. The germline V gene encodes CDR1 LGHNA and CDR2 YNFKEQ. This CDR3 is 15 amino acids long. The CDR3 DNA reads TGTGCCATCAGCCAACAACTAGCGGGGGCTAATGAGCAGTTCTTC. Encoded protein: CAISQQLAGANEQFF.

In its sample, this clonotype was seen a few times. The J gene is TRBJ2-7, the V gene TRBV13, with TRBD1 matching 10 bases. Germline V CDR1 and CDR2: PRHDT, FYEKMQ (reference sequence). The CDR3 runs to 15 residues. V was clipped by 7 bases and J by 4 bases; unmatched bases: 10. The DNA of the CDR3 is TGTGCCAGCACCGTAAGGGGGACAGGGGAGTACGAGCAGTACTTC. Translation: CASTVRGTGEYEQYF.

This clonotype was detected a few times. The germline gene is not matched at one end of the junction; a read error may be the cause. The V and J genes are TRBV5-1 and TRBJ2-4, with 8 bases fitting TRBD2. The J call may be incorrect, as the DNA end agrees better with TRBJ2-7. The CDR3 length is 15 residues. Germline V gives CDR1 SGHRS, CDR2 YFSETQ. The CDR3 spells CAGSSHTSGPYEQYF. DNA for the CDR3: TGCGCCGGCAGCTCGCATACTAGCGGCCCCTACGAGCAGTACTTC.

This clonotype was observed a few times. CDR3: CASTRTEETQYF. The CDR3 DNA follows: TGCGCCAGCACCCGGACAGAAGAGACCCAGTACTTC. V is TRBV10-2 and J is TRBJ2-5, with a possible D match to TRBD1 (6 bases). V lost 7 bases, J lost 3 bases, and 9 bases lay in between. The CDR3 totals 12 residues. The germline gives CDR1 WSHSY, CDR2 SAAADI.